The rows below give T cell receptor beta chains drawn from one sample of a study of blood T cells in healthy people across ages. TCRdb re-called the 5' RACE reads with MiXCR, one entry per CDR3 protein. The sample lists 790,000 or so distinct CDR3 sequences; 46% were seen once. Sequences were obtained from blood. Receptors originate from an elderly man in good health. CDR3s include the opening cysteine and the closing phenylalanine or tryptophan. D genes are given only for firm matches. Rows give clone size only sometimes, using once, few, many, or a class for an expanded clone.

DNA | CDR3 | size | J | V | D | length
TGTGCCAGCAGCAGACGGGGGCGCGGGGTTGAGACCCAGTTCTTC | CASSRRGRGVETQFF | . | TRBJ2-1 | TRBV14 | . | 15
TGTGCCAGCAGCTTAGAAGGACAGGGGGCCTACGAGCAGTACTTC | CASSLEGQGAYEQYF | few | TRBJ2-7 | TRBV7-2 | TRBD1 | 15
TGTGCCAGCAAGTCCCAGGGGGCCTTAAACACTGAAGCTTTCTTT | CASKSQGALNTEAFF | . | TRBJ1-1 | TRBV27 | TRBD1 | 15
TGTGCCAGCAGCTTAGTTGTAGGGAGAGAAGGGGCTTTCTTT | CASSLVVGREGAFF | . | TRBJ1-1 | TRBV7-8 | . | 14
TGTGCCAGCGGGAGCATTTCAGATAATTCACCCCTCCACTTT | CASGSISDNSPLHF | . | TRBJ1-6 | TRBV6-5 | . | 14
TGTGCCAGCAGCCCGAGGGGGCTAGGCGGGGAGCTGTTTTTT | CASSPRGLGGELFF | . | TRBJ2-2 | TRBV7-8 | TRBD1 | 14
TGCAGCGTTGAAGATAGACGGAGGGGAAAGACCCAGTACTTC | CSVEDRRRGKTQYF | once | TRBJ2-5 | TRBV29-1 | . | 14
TGTGCCAGTAGTCCGACGTCAGGGTACAACACTGAAGCTTTCTTT | CASSPTSGYNTEAFF | . | TRBJ1-1 | TRBV19 | . | 15
TGTGCCATCAGTGAGTCCGTAGCGGGGGGGCCCTACAATGAGCAGTTCTTC | CAISESVAGGPYNEQFF | . | TRBJ2-1 | TRBV10-3 | TRBD2 | 17
TGCGCCAGCAGTCCCCGGGACAGGGGGCAGAGGGGCTACACCTTC | CASSPRDRGQRGYTF | . | TRBJ1-2 | TRBV10-2 | TRBD1 | 15
TGTGCCAGCAACTTCTGGAACACCGGGGAGCTGTTTTTT | CASNFWNTGELFF | . | TRBJ2-2 | TRBV5-4 | . | 13
TGTGCCAGCAGCCAAGATTCCGGGAATGGCAATCAGCCCCAGCATTTT | CASSQDSGNGNQPQHF | . | TRBJ1-5 | TRBV3-1 | . | 16
TGCAGCGTCCCCCTAGCGGGAGATTACAATGAGCAGTTCTTC | CSVPLAGDYNEQFF | . | TRBJ2-1 | TRBV29-1 | TRBD2 | 14
TGTGCCATCAGTGAGGGGAGCAACACTGAAGCTTTCTTT | CAISEGSNTEAFF | few | TRBJ1-1 | TRBV10-3 | . | 13
TGTGCCATCAGTGAGTACATTAGCGGGGACGGCTACGAGCAGTACTTC | CAISEYISGDGYEQYF | . | TRBJ2-7 | TRBV10-3 | TRBD2 | 16
TGTGCCAGCAGCTTACCGAAGACTGGAGACATTCAGTACTTC | CASSLPKTGDIQYF | once | TRBJ2-4 | TRBV7-2 | . | 14
TGTGCCAGCAGCCCCCCCCTTGGTGGGGGAGATACGCAGTATTTT | CASSPPLGGGDTQYF | . | TRBJ2-3 | TRBV4-2 | . | 15
TGCAGTGCTAGAGATAATAGCCCCCCCCGACTAGCGGGTAGTAAACCGAGCTCCTACGAGCAGTACTTC | CSARDNSPPRLAGSKPSSYEQYF | many | TRBJ2-7 | TRBV20-1 | TRBD2 | 23
TGTGCCAGCGGAGGGACTAGCGGGAGGGCAAACACCGGGGAGCTGTTTTTT | CASGGTSGRANTGELFF | . | TRBJ2-2 | TRBV7-9 | TRBD2 | 17
TGTGCCAGCACCTCCCTCTCCGGAATATACAATGAGCAGTTCTTC | CASTSLSGIYNEQFF | . | TRBJ2-1 | TRBV12-3/TRBV12-4 | . | 15
TGCGCCAGCAGCCAAGATCCGGCAGGGAGCGATGAGCAGTTCTTC | CASSQDPAGSDEQFF | . | TRBJ2-1 | TRBV4-3 | . | 15
TGTGCCAGCAGCGTAAATCCTAGCACAGATACGCAGTATTTT | CASSVNPSTDTQYF | few | TRBJ2-3 | TRBV7-2 | . | 14
TGTGCCAGCAGTTTAGCCTACTTTGGACAGACTAACTATGGCTACACCTTC | CASSLAYFGQTNYGYTF | . | TRBJ1-2 | TRBV12-3/TRBV12-4 | . | 17
TGCAGCGTTGACTCGGGGGAGACCTACGAGCAGTACTTC | CSVDSGETYEQYF | . | TRBJ2-7 | TRBV29-1 | . | 13
TGTGCCGGCAGTTTACCGACAGCCTACAATGAGCAGTACTTC | CAGSLPTAYNEQYF | . | TRBJ2-7 | TRBV27 | . | 14
TGTGCCAGCCGATGGTTTTTCCAAGAGACCCAGTACTTC | CASRWFFQETQYF | . | TRBJ2-5 | TRBV7-8 | . | 13
TGTGCCAGCAGGGAAATAGAGGGTGAGCAGTACTTC | CASREIEGEQYF | . | TRBJ2-7 | TRBV11-2 | . | 12
TGTGCCAGCAGAGAGACAGGGCTCAATCAGCCCCAGCATTTT | CASRETGLNQPQHF | few | TRBJ1-5 | TRBV25-1 | TRBD1 | 14
TGTGCCAGCAAAGAACAGGGAGGCGGAGGCTACACCTTC | CASKEQGGGGYTF | . | TRBJ1-2 | TRBV12-3/TRBV12-4 | . | 13
TGTGCCAGGACAGGGGGCTCTGGGGCCAACGTCCTGACTTTC | CARTGGSGANVLTF | . | TRBJ2-6 | TRBV21-1 | . | 14
TGTGCCAGCAGCGATATGATGGGACTAGCCGCTGAGCGTTCGTGGAATGAGCAGTTCTTC | CASSDMMGLAAERSWNEQFF | . | TRBJ2-1 | TRBV7-4 | TRBD2 | 20
TGCGCCAGCAGCCAAGATGCTAGCGGGAGTTACAATGAGCAGTTCTTC | CASSQDASGSYNEQFF | . | TRBJ2-1 | TRBV4-3 | TRBD2 | 16
TGTGCCAGCAGCTTACCGGGGAGGCCCCACAATGAGCAGTACTTC | CASSLPGRPHNEQYF | few | TRBJ2-7 | TRBV7-2 | . | 15
TGTGCCAGCAGCCAAAGACGACTAGCCGAGACCCAGTACTTC | CASSQRRLAETQYF | few | TRBJ2-5 | TRBV3-1 | TRBD2 | 14
TGTGCCAGCAGCTTACAACGTGAGCAGTTCTTC | CASSLQREQFF | medium-sized | TRBJ2-1 | TRBV13 | . | 11
TGCAGTGCTCAGGGGGACCCTGGGGGGTCCCAGTACTTC | CSAQGDPGGSQYF | . | TRBJ2-5 | TRBV20-1 | . | 13
TGTGCCAGCAGTCATTTAGGATCTCCCCGAGTGTCTGGCTACACCTTC | CASSHLGSPRVSGYTF | . | TRBJ1-2 | TRBV6-5 | . | 16
TGTGCCACCAGTGATTTCCTCGGGGAGACGGTCACAGATACGCAGTATTTT | CATSDFLGETVTDTQYF | few | TRBJ2-3 | TRBV24-1 | . | 17
TGTGCCAGCAGCAGCCGGACCCAGTCCGAGCAGTACTTC | CASSSRTQSEQYF | . | TRBJ2-7 | TRBV28 | . | 13
TGTGCCAGCAGTGACTCGGTGGGCACTGAAGCTTTCTTT | CASSDSVGTEAFF | . | TRBJ1-1 | TRBV6-4 | . | 13
TGTGCCAGCAGTTACTCGGTAGCGAGGTCCTACGAGCAGTACTTC | CASSYSVARSYEQYF | . | TRBJ2-7 | TRBV6-2/TRBV6-3 | . | 15
TGTGCCAGCTCACCGAGCGGACTAGCGGGGAACACAGATACGCAGTATTTT | CASSPSGLAGNTDTQYF | . | TRBJ2-3 | TRBV18 | TRBD2 | 17
TGCGCCAGCAGCTTGGAGGCGTGGAACACTGAAGCTTTCTTT | CASSLEAWNTEAFF | . | TRBJ1-1 | TRBV5-1 | . | 14